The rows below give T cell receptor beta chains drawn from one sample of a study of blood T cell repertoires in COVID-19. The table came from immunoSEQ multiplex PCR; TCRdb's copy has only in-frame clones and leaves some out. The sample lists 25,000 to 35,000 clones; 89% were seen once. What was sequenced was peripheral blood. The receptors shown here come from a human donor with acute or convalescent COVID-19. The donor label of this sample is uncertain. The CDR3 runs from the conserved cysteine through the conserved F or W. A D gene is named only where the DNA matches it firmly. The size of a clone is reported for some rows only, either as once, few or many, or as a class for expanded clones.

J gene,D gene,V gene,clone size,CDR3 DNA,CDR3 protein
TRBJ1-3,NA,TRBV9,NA,TGTGCCAGCAGCGTACGTGAGGGTGGAAACACCATATATTTT,CASSVREGGNTIYF
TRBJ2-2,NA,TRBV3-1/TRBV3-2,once,TGTGCCAGCAGCCAAGGGCGGGGAATAACCGGGGAGCTGTTTTTT,CASSQGRGITGELFF
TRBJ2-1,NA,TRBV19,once,TGTGCCAGTAATTCCGGGACTGGGGGATACAATGAGCAGTTCTTC,CASNSGTGGYNEQFF
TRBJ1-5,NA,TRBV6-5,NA,TGTGCCAGCAGTTCTTCAGGGGTGGTCAATCAGCCCCAGCATTTT,CASSSSGVVNQPQHF
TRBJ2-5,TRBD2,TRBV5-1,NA,TGCGCCAGCAGCTTGACTAGCGGGCACCAAGAGACCCAGTACTTC,CASSLTSGHQETQYF
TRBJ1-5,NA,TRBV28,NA,TGTGCCAGCAGTCCCCGAGACATTCAGCCCCAGCATTTT,CASSPRDIQPQHF
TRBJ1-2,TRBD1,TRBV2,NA,TGTGCCAGCAGTCTCGACAGGGAGCATGGCTACACCTTC,CASSLDREHGYTF
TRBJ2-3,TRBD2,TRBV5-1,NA,TGCACCAGCAGCTTGGGTCCTAGCGGGGGCACAGATACGCAGTATTTT,CTSSLGPSGGTDTQYF
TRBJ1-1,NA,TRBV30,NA,TGTGCCTGGAGCAAGGGGGGGAGTGGCACTGAAGCTTTCTTT,CAWSKGGSGTEAFF
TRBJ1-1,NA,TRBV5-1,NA,TGCGCCAGCAGCTTGGAGGGAGGGGGGGCCGCTGAAGCTTTCTTT,CASSLEGGGAAEAFF
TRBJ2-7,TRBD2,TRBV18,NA,TGTGCCAGCTCAGCCGGACTAGCGGGAGTAGCCTACGAGCAGTACTTC,CASSAGLAGVAYEQYF
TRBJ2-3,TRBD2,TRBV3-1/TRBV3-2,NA,TGTGCCAGCAGCAAAAAAGGACTAGCGGGGGGTTTCAGCACAGATACGCAGTATTTT,CASSKKGLAGGFSTDTQYF
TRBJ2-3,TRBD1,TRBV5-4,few,TGTGCCAGCAGCTTGGCCGGGACAGGGGTTTGGGATACGCAGTATTTT,CASSLAGTGVWDTQYF
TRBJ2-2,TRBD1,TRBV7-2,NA,TGTGCCAGCAGCTTAGTACCCCGGACAGGGCAGCTGTTTTTT,CASSLVPRTGQLFF
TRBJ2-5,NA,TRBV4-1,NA,TGCGCCAGCAGCCCCCGGACTTCTCAAGAGACCCAGTACTTC,CASSPRTSQETQYF
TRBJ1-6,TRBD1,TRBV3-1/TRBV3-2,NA,TGTGCCAGCAGCCACGACGCGACAGGGTATAATTCACCCCTCCACTTT,CASSHDATGYNSPLHF
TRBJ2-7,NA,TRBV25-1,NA,TGTGCCAGCAGTGAATTAAAGGGGTACGAGCAGTACTTC,CASSELKGYEQYF
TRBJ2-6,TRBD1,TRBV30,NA,TGTGGAGGGGGCGCGGAGCCCGCTGGGGCCAACGTCCTGACTTTC,CGGGAEPAGANVLTF
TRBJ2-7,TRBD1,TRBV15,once,TGTGCCACCAGCAGCTTTTATGGACAGGCTTTTCGGGACGAGCAGTACTTC,CATSSFYGQAFRDEQYF
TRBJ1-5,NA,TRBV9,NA,TGTGCCAGCAGCGGGATCCGGGGGAGCAATCAGCCCCAGCATTTT,CASSGIRGSNQPQHF
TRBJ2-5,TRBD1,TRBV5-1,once,TGCGCCAGCAGCGCAGGGGGAAAAGAGACCCAGTACTTC,CASSAGGKETQYF
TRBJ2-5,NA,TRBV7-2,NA,TGTGCCAGCAGCTTAGCTGGCAGAGGGGAGACCCAGTACTTC,CASSLAGRGETQYF
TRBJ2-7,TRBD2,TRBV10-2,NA,TGCGCCAGCAGTGAGTCGGTCGGGACTAGAGCCTACGAGCAGTACTTC,CASSESVGTRAYEQYF
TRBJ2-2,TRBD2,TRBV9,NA,TGTGCCAGCAGCCTGACTAGCGCTTTAACCGGGGAGCTGTTTTTT,CASSLTSALTGELFF
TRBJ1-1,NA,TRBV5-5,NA,TGTGCCAGCAGCTTGGGGCAGGGCCTCGCGGCTTTCTTT,CASSLGQGLAAFF
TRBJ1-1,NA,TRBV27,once,TGTGCCAGCAGTTTTTGGCGGGGAACTGAAGCTTTCTTT,CASSFWRGTEAFF
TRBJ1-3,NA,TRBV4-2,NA,TGTGCCAGCAGCCAAGAGGGTAGGGGGGGGTCCCCCTTCTCTGGAAACACCATATATTTT,CASSQEGRGGSPFSGNTIYF
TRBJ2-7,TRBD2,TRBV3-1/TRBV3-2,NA,TGTGCCAGCAGCCAAGGACTAGCGGGAGTGTACGAGCAGTACTTC,CASSQGLAGVYEQYF
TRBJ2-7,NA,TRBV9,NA,TGTGCCAGCAGCGTTGGGGGACTCCTGTCCTACGAGCAGTACTTC,CASSVGGLLSYEQYF
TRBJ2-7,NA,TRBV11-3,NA,TGTGCCAGCAGCCCAGAGGTGTTAGCGGAGGAAACCTACGAGCAGTACTTC,CASSPEVLAEETYEQYF
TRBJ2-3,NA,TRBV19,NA,TGTGCCAGTAGTACCCTTGGGGGGGGCGCAGATACGCAGTATTTT,CASSTLGGGADTQYF
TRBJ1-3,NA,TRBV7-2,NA,TGTGCCAGCAGCCCCGACAGAAACTCTGGAAACACCATATATTTT,CASSPDRNSGNTIYF
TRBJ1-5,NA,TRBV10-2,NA,TGCGCCAGCAGTGAGTCAGGTTTAGACGGGGCCCAGCATTTT,CASSESGLDGAQHF
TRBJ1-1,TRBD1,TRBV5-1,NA,TGCGCCAGCAGCTCGGGACAGGGCCAGGGGAAAGCTTTCTTT,CASSSGQGQGKAFF
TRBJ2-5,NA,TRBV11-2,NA,TGTGCCAGCAGCTTAGCAGGGGGGAAGATATCCCAGTACTTC,CASSLAGGKISQYF
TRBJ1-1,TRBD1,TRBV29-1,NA,TGCAGCATTAAGGGACAGGGTATCACTGAAGCTTTCTTT,CSIKGQGITEAFF
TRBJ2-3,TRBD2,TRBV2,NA,TGTGCCAGCCTACTAGCAGTAGCGGGAGGGTTGGATACGCAGTATTTT,CASLLAVAGGLDTQYF
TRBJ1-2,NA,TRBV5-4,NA,TGTGCCAGCAGCTCTCGCACCCGGGGGGCTTATTATGGCTACACCTTC,CASSSRTRGAYYGYTF
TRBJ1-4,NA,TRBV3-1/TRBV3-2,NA,TGTGCCAGCAGCCGACAGACAAACACTAATGAAAAACTGTTTTTT,CASSRQTNTNEKLFF
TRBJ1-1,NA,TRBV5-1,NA,TGCGCCAGCAGCAAGGTCGGAGGGAATACTGAAGCTTTCTTT,CASSKVGGNTEAFF
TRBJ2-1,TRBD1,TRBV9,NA,TGTGCCAGCAGCCCTCGGGTTTTAGGCAGGGGGTCTAATGAGCAGTTCTTC,CASSPRVLGRGSNEQFF
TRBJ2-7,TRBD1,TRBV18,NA,TGTGCCAGCTCACCGCGCTCGGGACAGGGTATCGAGCAGTACTTC,CASSPRSGQGIEQYF
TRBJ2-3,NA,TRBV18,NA,TGTGCCAGCTCACCACAGGGGAACACAGATACGCAGTATTTT,CASSPQGNTDTQYF
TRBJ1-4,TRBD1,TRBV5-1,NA,TGCGCCAGCAGCGCGACAGGGGTACAAGAAAAACTGTTTTTT,CASSATGVQEKLFF